These 25 T cell receptor beta chains were all obtained from the same sample, sequenced in a study of monozygotic twins with inflammatory bowel disease. For each CDR3 protein, TCRdb gives one entry from its re-call of the 5' RACE reads, without DNA. This table lists around 370,000 distinct CDR3 sequences. The sample was blood. These receptors were obtained from a human donor with ulcerative colitis or Crohn's disease, or a healthy co-twin of an affected twin (not recorded which).

The gene calls are TRBV4-3 and TRBJ2-2; TCRdb calls TRBD1, which cannot be checked without DNA. Germline V gene sequence: CDR1 LGHNA, CDR2 YSLEER. The CDR3 loop spans 15 amino acids. The CDR3 protein is CASSRGQKNTGELFF.

The chain joins TRBV6-5 to TRBJ2-7; TCRdb's D call, TRBD1, is unchecked because there is no DNA. CDR3 size: 14 residues. The germline V gene has CDR1 MNHEY and CDR2 SVGAGI. The CDR3 sequence is CASSYSGGGYEQYF.

The CDR3: CTSSIPWPKSYTDTQYF. This chain links TRBV19 with TRBJ2-3. Germline V gene lookup returns CDR1 LNHDA and CDR2 SQIVND (reference sequence). This CDR3 has 17 residues. Using reference TRBV19 and TRBJ2-3 for the parts outside the CDR3, the full variable domain is DGGITQSPKYLFRKEGQNVTLSCEQNLNHDAMYWYRQDPGQGLRLIYYSQIVNDFQKGDIAEGYSVSREKKESFPLTVTSAQKNPTAFYLCTSSIPWPKSYTDTQYFGPGTRLTVL.

CDR3 sequence reads: CASSLEPDGYEQYF. The chain has TRBV7-2 and TRBJ2-7. This CDR3 is built from 14 residues. Germline V CDR1 and CDR2: SGHTA, FQGNSA. Full variable domain (remainder filled in from reference TRBV7-2 and TRBJ2-7): GAGVSQSPSNKVTEKGKDVELRCDPISGHTALYWYRQSLGQGLEFLIYFQGNSAPDKSGLPSDRFSAERTGGSVSTLTIQRTQQEDSAVYLCASSLEPDGYEQYFGPGTRLTVT.

The chain employs TRBV11-2 and TRBJ1-4; TCRdb proposes TRBD1, but this gene call is untestable without DNA. Germline V gene data show CDR1 as SGHAT and CDR2 as FQNNGV. This CDR3 spans 13 amino acids. CDR3: CASSEGHLEKLFF.

J is TRBJ2-2 and V is TRBV20-1; the D call of TRBD1 rests on TCRdb alone, since no DNA is present to check it. The CDR3 runs to 15 residues. Germline V lookup: CDR1 DFQATT, CDR2 SNEGSKA (reference sequence). CDR3 amino acids: CSARPPDTWTGELFF.

The CDR3 is CASSYEGANYGYTF. V and J are TRBV6-2 or TRBV6-3 and TRBJ1-2. In germline, CDR1 is MNHEY, CDR2 SVGEGT. CDR3 size: 14 residues.

The chain couples TRBV4-2 to TRBJ2-3; TCRdb's D gene call, TRBD2, goes unchecked for lack of DNA. This CDR3 comprises 18 residues. Per germline, CDR1 LGHNA and CDR2 YNFKEQ. The CDR3 sequence: CASSQVNSGALLTDTQYF.

The V gene is TRBV5-5, the J gene TRBJ2-2; the D call from TCRdb, TRBD2, cannot be confirmed without DNA. The CDR3 contains 16 residues. Per germline, CDR1 SGHKS and CDR2 YYEKEE (reference sequence). This CDR3 reads CASSPTSGGGTGEPFF.

This rearrangement joins TRBV6-1 to TRBJ2-2; the D call from TCRdb, TRBD1, cannot be confirmed without DNA. The length of the CDR3 is 14 residues. Germline-derived CDR1 and CDR2 are MNHNS and SASEGT. The CDR3 protein is CASGAGTGDGELFF.

This chain joins TRBV3-1 and TRBJ2-7; no DNA is available, so the TRBD1 call from TCRdb remains unchecked. CDR3 size: 16 residues. The germline V gene has CDR1 LGHDT and CDR2 YNNKEL (reference sequence). CDR3 loop: CASSLFPGGGSYEQYF.

The chain couples TRBV6-1 to TRBJ2-5; TCRdb names TRBD1, which stays unverified in the absence of DNA. This CDR3 region has 15 residues. Germline V gene sequence: CDR1 MNHNS, CDR2 SASEGT. CDR3 in amino acids: CASSPRGGRGETQYF.

This rearrangement joins TRBV12-3 or TRBV12-4 to TRBJ2-3; TCRdb indicates TRBD1, and absent DNA this call remains unverified. The CDR3 spans 14 residues. This CDR3 is CASSPPQRRDTQYF.

The chain carries TRBV9 and TRBJ2-1; TCRdb calls TRBD2, which cannot be checked without DNA. In germline, CDR1 is SGDLS, CDR2 YYNGEE. This CDR3 comprises 17 residues. The chain's CDR3 is CASSVGGAGWSYNEQFF.

This chain connects TRBV7-9 to TRBJ1-6. The CDR3 covers 14 residues. The germline V gene has CDR1 SEHNR and CDR2 FQNEAQ (reference sequence). CDR3 residues: CASSLTTLNSPLHF.

The chain recombines TRBV6-5 with TRBJ2-7; there is no DNA to check the TCRdb D call of TRBD1. The CDR3 sequence is 14 residues long. Looked up from germline, CDR1 is MNHEY and CDR2 is SVGAGI. CDR3: CASSYTGTGGEQYF.

The chain recombines TRBV28 with TRBJ2-2; TCRdb gives TRBD1 as the D gene, but with no DNA this cannot be confirmed. The CDR3 sequence is 14 residues long. Germline V CDR1 and CDR2: MDHEN, SYDVKM. This CDR3 reads CASSYRLSTGELFF.

The chain joins TRBV7-9 to TRBJ2-3; TCRdb returns TRBD1, unconfirmable since there is no DNA. This CDR3 is 14 amino acids long. Germline assignment: CDR1 SEHNR and CDR2 FQNEAQ (reference sequence). This chain's CDR3 is CASSLEGLSDTQYF.

The rearrangement uses TRBV11-2 and TRBJ1-1; TCRdb reports TRBD1, a call that lacks DNA to check it against. Looked up from germline, CDR1 is SGHAT and CDR2 is FQNNGV. The CDR3 extends over 14 amino acids. CDR3 loop: CASSLVTGSLEAFF.

This chain joins TRBV5-1 and TRBJ2-2; as DNA is missing, the TRBD2 call by TCRdb cannot be tested. The CDR3 covers 19 residues. Per the germline V gene, CDR1 is SGHRS and CDR2 is YFSETQ. Here the CDR3 reads CASSNPGTSGRANTGELFF.

This chain joins TRBV6-6 and TRBJ1-2; TCRdb indicates TRBD1, and absent DNA this call remains unverified. Germline values: CDR1 MNHNY, CDR2 SVGAGI (reference sequence). The CDR3 totals 13 residues. The chain's CDR3 is CASRESGGVGYTF.

This sequence joins TRBV6-5 and TRBJ1-2; TCRdb outputs TRBD1, but without DNA this stays unchecked. Germline values: CDR1 MNHEY, CDR2 SVGAGI. The CDR3 runs 15 residues. Here the CDR3 reads CASSYLPDSNYGYTF.

This chain joins TRBV6-5 and TRBJ2-6. Germline CDR1 MNHEY, CDR2 SVGAGI. The CDR3 extends over 17 amino acids. This CDR3 reads CASSYEVRSSGANVLTF.

The J gene is TRBJ2-5, the V gene TRBV11-2. The germline gives CDR1 SGHAT, CDR2 FQNNGV. The CDR3 is 14 amino acids. The CDR3 here is CASSLVQTKETQYF. The variable domain in full, completed from reference TRBV11-2 and TRBJ2-5, reads EAGVAQSPRYKIIEKRQSVAFWCNPISGHATLYWYQQILGQGPKLLIQFQNNGVVDDSQLPKDRFSAERLKGVDSTLKIQPAKLEDSAVYLCASSLVQTKETQYFGPGTRLLVL.

The chain has TRBV5-1 and TRBJ1-6; TCRdb's D gene call, TRBD1, goes unchecked for lack of DNA. The CDR3 totals 16 residues. Germline V gene lookup returns CDR1 SGHRS and CDR2 YFSETQ. The CDR3 reads CASSLMPRTGISPLHF.